This T cell receptor (beta chain) was captured by sequencing in a study of metastatic and nonmetastatic thyroid tumors. Study-wide background: Thyroid patients, malignant and benign, had repertoires compared across blood and tumor or nodule tissue.

The CDR3 extends over 14 amino acids. CDR1 and CDR2 from the germline V gene are SNHLY and FYNNEI. Trimming stripped 5 bases from V and 0 bases from J, with 10 bases between. This clone occurred a few times. Original handling: CDR3 was compared across clinicopathological groups, and the resulting differences were used to build a distant-metastasis classifier for papillary thyroid cancer. TCRdb re-called clones via MiXCR from the PCR reads. TCRdb's processing, not the authors', yielded these V and J calls. The sample records 30,000 to 45,000 clones, under 30% being singletons. Patients had received no treatment of any kind before thyroid surgery.

This receptor was identified in a male donor with papillary thyroid cancer or a benign thyroid nodule (not recorded which). Some clones in this sample may be carry-over from other donors' samples. The source material was blood. The chain combines TRBV2 with TRBJ1-1; D not certain. The CDR3 DNA follows: TGTGCCAGCAGTAGAGACCGGCTGAACACTGAAGCTTTCTTT. Protein sequence: CASSRDRLNTEAFF.